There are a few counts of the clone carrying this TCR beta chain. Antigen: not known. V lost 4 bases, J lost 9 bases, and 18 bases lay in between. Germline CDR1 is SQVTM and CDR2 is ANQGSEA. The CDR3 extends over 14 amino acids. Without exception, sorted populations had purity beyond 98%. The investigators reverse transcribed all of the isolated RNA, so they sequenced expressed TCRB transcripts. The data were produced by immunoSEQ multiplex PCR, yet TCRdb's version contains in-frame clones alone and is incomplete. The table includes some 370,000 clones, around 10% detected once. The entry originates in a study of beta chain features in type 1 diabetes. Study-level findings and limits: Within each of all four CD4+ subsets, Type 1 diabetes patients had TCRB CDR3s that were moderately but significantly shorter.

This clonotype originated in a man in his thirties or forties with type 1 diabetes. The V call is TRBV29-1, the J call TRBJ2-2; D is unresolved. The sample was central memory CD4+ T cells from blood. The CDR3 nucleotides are TGCAGCGTTGCGGTTGGCACTACGGGTAGGGAGCTGTTTTTT. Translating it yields CSVAVGTTGRELFF.